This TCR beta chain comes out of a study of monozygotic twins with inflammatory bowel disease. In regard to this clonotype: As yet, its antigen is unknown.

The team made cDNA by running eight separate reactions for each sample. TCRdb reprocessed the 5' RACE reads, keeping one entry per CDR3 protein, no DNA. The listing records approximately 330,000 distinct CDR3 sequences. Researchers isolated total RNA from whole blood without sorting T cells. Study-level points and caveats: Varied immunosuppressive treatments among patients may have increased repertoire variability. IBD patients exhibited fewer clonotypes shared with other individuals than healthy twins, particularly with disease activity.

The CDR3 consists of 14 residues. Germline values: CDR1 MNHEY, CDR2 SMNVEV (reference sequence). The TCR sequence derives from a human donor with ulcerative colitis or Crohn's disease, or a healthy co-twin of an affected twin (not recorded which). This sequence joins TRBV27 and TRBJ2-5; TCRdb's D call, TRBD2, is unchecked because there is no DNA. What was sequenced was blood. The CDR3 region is CASSPDFAPETQYF.